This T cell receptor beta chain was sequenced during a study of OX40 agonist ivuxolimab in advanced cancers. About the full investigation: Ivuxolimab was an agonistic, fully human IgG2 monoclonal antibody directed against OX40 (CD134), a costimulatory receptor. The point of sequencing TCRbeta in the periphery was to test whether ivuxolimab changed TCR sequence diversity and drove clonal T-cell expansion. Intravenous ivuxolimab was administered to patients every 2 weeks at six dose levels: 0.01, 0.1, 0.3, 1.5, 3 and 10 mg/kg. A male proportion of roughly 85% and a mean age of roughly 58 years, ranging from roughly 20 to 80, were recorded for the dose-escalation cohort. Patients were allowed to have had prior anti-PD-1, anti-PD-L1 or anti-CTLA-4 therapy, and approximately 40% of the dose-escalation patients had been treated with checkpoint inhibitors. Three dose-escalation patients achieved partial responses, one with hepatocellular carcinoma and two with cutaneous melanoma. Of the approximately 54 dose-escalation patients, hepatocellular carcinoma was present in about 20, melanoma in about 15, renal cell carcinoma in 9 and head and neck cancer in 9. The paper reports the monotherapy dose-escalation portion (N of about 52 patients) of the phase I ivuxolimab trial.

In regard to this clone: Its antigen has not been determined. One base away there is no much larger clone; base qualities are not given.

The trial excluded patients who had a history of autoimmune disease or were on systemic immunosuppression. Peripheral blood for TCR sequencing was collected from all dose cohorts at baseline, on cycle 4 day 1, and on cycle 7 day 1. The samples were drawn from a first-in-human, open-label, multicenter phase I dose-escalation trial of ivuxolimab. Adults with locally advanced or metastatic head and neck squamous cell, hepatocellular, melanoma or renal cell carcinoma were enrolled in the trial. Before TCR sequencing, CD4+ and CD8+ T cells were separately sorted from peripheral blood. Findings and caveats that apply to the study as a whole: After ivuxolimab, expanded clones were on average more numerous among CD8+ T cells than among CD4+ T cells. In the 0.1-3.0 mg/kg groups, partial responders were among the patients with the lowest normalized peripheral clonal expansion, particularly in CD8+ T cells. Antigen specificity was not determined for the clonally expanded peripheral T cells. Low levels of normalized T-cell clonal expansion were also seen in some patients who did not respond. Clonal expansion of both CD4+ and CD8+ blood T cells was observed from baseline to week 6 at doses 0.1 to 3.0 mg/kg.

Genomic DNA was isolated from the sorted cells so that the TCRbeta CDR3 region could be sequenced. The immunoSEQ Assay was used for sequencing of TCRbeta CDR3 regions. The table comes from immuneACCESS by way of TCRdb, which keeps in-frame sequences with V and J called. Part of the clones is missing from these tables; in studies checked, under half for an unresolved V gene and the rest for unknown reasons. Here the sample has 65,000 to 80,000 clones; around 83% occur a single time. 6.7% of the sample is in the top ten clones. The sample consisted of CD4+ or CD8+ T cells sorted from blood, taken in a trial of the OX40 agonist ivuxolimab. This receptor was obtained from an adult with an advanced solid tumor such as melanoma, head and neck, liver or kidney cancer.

DNA sequence: TGTGCCTGGATAAGTGGCGGGGAGCTGTTTTTT. This codes for CAWISGGELFF. Here the chain combines TRBV30 and TRBJ2-2; no confident D gene assignment can be made. According to the germline V gene (reference sequence), CDR1 reads GTSNPN and CDR2 reads SVGIG. CDR3 length: 11 amino acids, cysteine to phenylalanine. The retained sequence is limited to the CDR3, 33 bases, with the frame set at the first base. At the junction V is shortened by 4 bases and J by 7 bases, with 7 bases in between.